A selection of T cell receptor beta chains follows, all from one sample in a study of neurological immune-mediated disorders. MiXCR was run by TCRdb on the 5' RACE reads, yielding one entry per CDR3 protein. The sample holds nearly 30,000 distinct CDR3 sequences; approximately 16% are singletons and the top ten take almost 5%. Sequenced sample: CD4+ T cells from blood. The receptors derive from a female donor with HTLV-1-associated myelopathy (HAM/TSP). Both conserved end residues are part of each CDR3. The D gene is left open where the match is weak. Where a row states a size, it is once, few, many or the class of an expanded clone; other rows omit it.

V: TRBV18
size: NA
J: TRBJ2-3
D: TRBD1
DNA: TGTGCCAGCTCATTGGGACAGAGCACAGATACGCAGTATTTT
CDR3: CASSLGQSTDTQYF

V: TRBV7-2
size: many
J: TRBJ2-5
D: NA
DNA: TGTGCCAGCAGCTACGGGACTTTCCAAGAGACCCAGTACTTC
CDR3: CASSYGTFQETQYF

V: TRBV12-3/TRBV12-4
size: many
J: TRBJ1-2
D: NA
DNA: TGTGCCAGCAGTTTAATGAGCACGGCAGGCTATGGCTACACCTTC
CDR3: CASSLMSTAGYGYTF

V: TRBV18
size: many
J: TRBJ1-4
D: NA
DNA: TGTGCCAGCTCACCAGCGGGGGGCTCTAATGAAAAACTGTTTTTT
CDR3: CASSPAGGSNEKLFF

V: TRBV4-1
size: NA
J: TRBJ1-2
D: TRBD1
DNA: TGCGCCAGCAGTCACTCCGGGACAGGGGATTGGGACAAGGCCTGGTGGGCTGGCTACACCTTC
CDR3: CASSHSGTGDWDKAWWAGYTF

V: TRBV5-1
size: medium-sized
J: TRBJ1-6
D: NA
DNA: TGCGCCAGCAGCTTGGTTTCAGATAATTCACCCCTCCACTTT
CDR3: CASSLVSDNSPLHF

V: TRBV20-1
size: many
J: TRBJ2-2
D: TRBD2
DNA: TGCAGTGCTAGAGATGGACTAGCGCTGAACACCGGGGAGCTGTTTTTT
CDR3: CSARDGLALNTGELFF

V: TRBV11-2
size: many
J: TRBJ2-5
D: TRBD2
DNA: TGTGCCAGCAGCTTAGAGCTGCGGGGGGGGCATGAGACCCAGTACTTC
CDR3: CASSLELRGGHETQYF

V: TRBV5-1
size: many
J: TRBJ2-1
D: TRBD2
DNA: TGCGCCAGCAGCTTGCTGACTAGCGGCTCCTACAATGAGCAGTTCTTC
CDR3: CASSLLTSGSYNEQFF

V: TRBV7-8
size: many
J: TRBJ1-1
D: TRBD1
DNA: TGTGCCAGCAGCTTAGGGGGACAGGGGGCTGAAACTGAAGCTTTCTTT
CDR3: CASSLGGQGAETEAFF

V: TRBV20-1
size: many
J: TRBJ1-1
D: NA
DNA: TGCAGTGCTACGCACCCAGGGATCGACATTTGGAACACTGAAGCTTTCTTT
CDR3: CSATHPGIDIWNTEAFF

V: TRBV20-1
size: many
J: TRBJ2-3
D: TRBD1
DNA: TGCAGTGCTAGAGCAGGGGGCTTCACAGATACGCAGTATTTT
CDR3: CSARAGGFTDTQYF

V: TRBV2
size: many
J: TRBJ2-1
D: TRBD1
DNA: TGTGCCAGCACCCCCGGACAGGTCGATGAGCAGTTCTTC
CDR3: CASTPGQVDEQFF

V: TRBV4-2
size: many
J: TRBJ1-6
D: TRBD1
DNA: TGTGCCAGCAGCGTGGACAGGAGCTCCTATAATTCACCCCTCCACTTT
CDR3: CASSVDRSSYNSPLHF

V: TRBV7-2
size: many
J: TRBJ2-1
D: NA
DNA: TGTGCCAGCAGCTTGTATGTCCCCAACAATGAGCAGTTCTTC
CDR3: CASSLYVPNNEQFF

V: TRBV2
size: many
J: TRBJ2-7
D: TRBD1
DNA: TGTGCCAGCAGTGAAGGGGACAGGGGGTACGAGCAGTACTTC
CDR3: CASSEGDRGYEQYF

V: TRBV6-5
size: NA
J: TRBJ2-5
D: TRBD1
DNA: TGTGCAAGCAGTTACTCGGGGCAGGGGGCCGGAGATACCCAGTACTTC
CDR3: CASSYSGQGAGDTQYF